These 7 T cell receptor beta chains came from one sample sequenced in a study of blood T cell repertoires in COVID-19. Sequencing used immunoSEQ multiplex PCR; TCRdb keeps in-frame clones, though not all of them. The sample comprises about 180,000 clones, about nine tenths of which are singletons, and about 4% rests with the top ten. Sequencing used peripheral blood. Receptor source: a woman aged 25-40 years with acute or convalescent COVID-19.

This sequence joins TRBV19 and TRBJ2-5; D is ambiguous. The CDR3 runs 14 residues. The V gene's germline CDR1 is LNHDA and CDR2 SQIVND (reference sequence). V gave up 3 bases and J gave up 1 base, with 9 bases separating them. The CDR3 nucleotides are TGTGCCAGTAGTATTGATGCCAGCCAAGAGACCCAGTACTTC. This sequence encodes CASSIDASQETQYF. The entire variable domain, with the rest obtained from reference TRBV19 and TRBJ2-5, is as follows: DGGITQSPKYLFRKEGQNVTLSCEQNLNHDAMYWYRQDPGQGLRLIYYSQIVNDFQKGDIAEGYSVSREKKESFPLTVTSAQKNPTAFYLCASSIDASQETQYFGPGTRLLVL.

The rearrangement links TRBV5-1 to TRBJ2-2, with D possibly TRBD1 on 5 matching bases. CDR1 is SGHRS, CDR2 YFSETQ, per germline. V gave up 6 bases and J gave up 11 bases, with 17 bases separating them. This CDR3 region has 13 residues. CDR3 protein: CASMLQGTSELFF. As DNA, the CDR3 is TGCGCCAGCATGCTTCAGGGCACGAGCGAGCTGTTTTTT.

This chain links TRBV11-3 with TRBJ2-3; 7 bases are shared with TRBD1. The junction had 8 bases not matched to a gene; V was cut back by 0 bases and J by 2 bases. CDR3 size: 17 residues. Germline CDR1 and CDR2: SGHNT and YENEEA. The CDR3 sequence is CASSLDIGTEFTDTQYF. CDR3 coding DNA: TGTGCCAGCAGCTTAGATATAGGGACAGAATTCACAGATACGCAGTATTTT.

The V gene is TRBV7-9, the J gene TRBJ2-7; 10 bases agree with TRBD2. This CDR3 region has 16 residues. Looked up from germline, CDR1 is SEHNR and CDR2 is FQNEAQ (reference sequence). The V segment lost 4 bases and the J segment 4 bases; nucleotides outside the gene matches: 10. The CDR3 DNA follows: TGTGCCAGCAGCTCAGACCTTAGCGGGAGGTATTACGAGCAGTACTTC. Amino acids: CASSSDLSGRYYEQYF.

The V and J genes are TRBV7-9 and TRBJ1-6, with D hard to call. CDR1 SEHNR and CDR2 FQNEAQ come from the germline V gene (reference sequence). V lost 3 bases and J 6 bases, leaving 3 bases between the germline ends. The length of the CDR3 is 12 residues. The CDR3 sequence: CASSFSNSPLHF. CDR3 coding DNA: TGTGCCAGCAGCTTTAGTAATTCACCCCTCCACTTT.

V gene TRBV9 combines with J gene TRBJ2-7, with D maybe TRBD2 (6 bases). V lost 4 bases and J 3 bases, leaving 20 bases between the germline ends. The CDR3 runs 16 residues. From germline, CDR1 is SGDLS and CDR2 YYNGEE. The CDR3 region is CASSQGPGLTGYEQYF. CDR3 DNA: TGTGCCAGCAGCCAAGGGCCGGGACTTACGGGCTACGAGCAGTACTTC.

This chain joins TRBV3-1 (or the pseudogene TRBV3-2) and TRBJ2-7; tentatively, D is TRBD1 (6 bases). Trimming left V 5 bases short and J 8 bases short, with 13 bases between. CDR3 length equals 12 residues. Germline-derived CDR1 and CDR2 are LGHDT and YNNKEL (reference sequence). CDR3 protein: CASSDHRAKQYF. CDR3 nucleotides: TGTGCCAGCAGCGATCACAGGGCCAAGCAGTACTTC.